This T cell receptor (beta chain) derives from a study of T cell repertoires in cytomegalovirus infection (dated by TCRdb to between 2018 and 2021). Regarding the research as a whole: Recently identified HLA-C-restricted CMV epitopes, whose presentation resists viral immunomodulation, were targeted by peptide stimulations together with well-studied HLA-B-restricted epitopes. Donor HLA type was relevant to the analysis, because carriage of CMV infection together with the matching HLA type was indicated by public TCR beta signatures.

The listed sequencing device is Illumina HiSeq 1500. TCRdb reworked the public reads: Q25 trimming with fastp, MiXCR clone assembly, productive beta chains retained. When rows share a CDR3 protein, they turn into one entry using the most common DNA and genes. A total of about a million distinct CDR3 sequences appear in this sample, about a third of them only once. The ten biggest clones cover more than 12% of the sample. According to the study, the label for this sample's treatment or condition signals: in vitro stimulation with specific CMV peptide epitopes to enrich CMV-specific T cells. In regard to this clonotype: No cognate antigen has been identified for it. There are no base qualities to consult, and no much larger clone falls within one base.

What the work shows at the level of the full study, not this receptor alone: Carriers of CMV infection plus the relevant HLA type were discriminated by the cumulative frequency of public TCR beta family members in the study cohort and in an independent approximately 340-donor cohort. The ex vivo response was dominated by HLA-C-restricted CMV-specific TCR beta clonotypes, which also provided the single most frequent clonotype in two of eight donors.

At the junction V is shortened by 3 bases and J by 1 base, with 15 bases in between. The CDR3 starts with the cysteine, ends with the phenylalanine, and has 16 residues. Of the read, only the CDR3 DNA is kept; its 48 bases are in frame from base 1. CDR1 and CDR2 are drawn from the germline V gene: MDHEN, SYDVKM. Material: cultured CD8+ T cells from PBMCs, obtained from culture after CMV antigen stimulation. The chain links TRBV28 with TRBJ1-1; no D gene is confidently identified. The TCR comes from a human donor in good health (CMV status not recorded). Some clones in this sample may be carry-over from other donors' samples. The DNA reads as follows: TGTGCCAGCAGTTTCGGAATCGGACTGAAGAACACTGAAGCTTTCTTT. Translated, this is CASSFGIGLKNTEAFF. This CDR3, with the reference TRBV28 and TRBJ1-1 proteins standing in past its ends, gives the full variable domain DVKVTQSSRYLVKRTGEKVFLECVQDMDHENMFWYRQDPGLGLRLIYFSYDVKMKEKGDIPEGYSVSREKKERFSLILESASTNQTSMYLCASSFGIGLKNTEAFFGQGTRLTVV.